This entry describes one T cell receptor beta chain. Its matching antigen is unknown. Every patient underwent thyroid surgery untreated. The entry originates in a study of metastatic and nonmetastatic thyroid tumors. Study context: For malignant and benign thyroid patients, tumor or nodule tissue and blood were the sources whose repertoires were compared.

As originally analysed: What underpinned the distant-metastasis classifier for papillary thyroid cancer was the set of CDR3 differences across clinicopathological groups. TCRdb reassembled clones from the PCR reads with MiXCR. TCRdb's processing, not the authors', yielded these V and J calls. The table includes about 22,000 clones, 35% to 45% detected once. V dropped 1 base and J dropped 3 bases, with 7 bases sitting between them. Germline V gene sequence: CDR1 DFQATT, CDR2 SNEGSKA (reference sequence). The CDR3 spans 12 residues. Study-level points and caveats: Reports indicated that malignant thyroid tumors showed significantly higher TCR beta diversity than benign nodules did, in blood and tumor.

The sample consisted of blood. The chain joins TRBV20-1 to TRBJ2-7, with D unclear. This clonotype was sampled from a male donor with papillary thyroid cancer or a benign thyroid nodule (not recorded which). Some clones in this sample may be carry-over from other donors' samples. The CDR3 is CSARATNYEQYF. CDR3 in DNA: TGCAGTGCTAGAGCTACAAACTACGAGCAGTACTTC.